These 7 T cell receptor beta chains were all obtained from the same sample, sequenced in a study of blood T cell repertoires in COVID-19. Produced via immunoSEQ multiplex PCR; TCRdb's table is partial and in-frame only. The sample has about 75,000 clones, about four fifths seen once. The sequenced sample consisted of peripheral blood. All receptors come from an elderly woman with active or convalescent COVID-19.

This chain uses TRBV18 with TRBJ2-7; a possible D gene is TRBD2 (5 bases). Germline loops: CDR1 KGHSH, CDR2 LQKENI. The length of the CDR3 is 12 residues. V was pared by 4 bases and J by 4 bases, with 8 bases between. This CDR3 reads CASSLRGYEQYF. Here the CDR3 DNA reads TGTGCCAGCTCACTCCGGGGATACGAGCAGTACTTC.

The chain is built from TRBV27 and TRBJ2-2; tentatively, D is TRBD1 (5 bases). Trimming left V 4 bases short and J 4 bases short, with 22 bases between. CDR3 length: 18 residues. The V gene's germline CDR1 is MNHEY and CDR2 SMNVEV (reference sequence). Here the CDR3 DNA reads TGTGCCAGCAGTTCAACCCCTCAGGGCTGGGGCGGCACCGGGGAGCTGTTTTTT. This translates into CASSSTPQGWGGTGELFF.

The J gene is TRBJ1-1, the V gene TRBV7-2, with TRBD1 matching 9 bases. J gave up 7 bases and V 5 bases, and 11 bases lay outside the gene matches. The CDR3 is 15 residues long. Germline loops: CDR1 SGHTA, CDR2 FQGNSA. In DNA form, the CDR3 reads TGTGCCAGCAGCGCCACCTACAGGGGGCAAAGTGAAGCTTTCTTT. This codes for CASSATYRGQSEAFF.

The chain couples TRBV7-2 to TRBJ2-7; D remains unclear. This CDR3 spans 15 amino acids. V was trimmed by 3 bases and J by 2 bases, leaving 14 bases between them. Germline CDR1 is SGHTA and CDR2 is FQGNSA. The CDR3 region has the DNA TGTGCCAGCAGCTTCCTACCTACGGGTCCCTACGAGCAGTACTTC. It yields the protein CASSFLPTGPYEQYF.

This clone was picked up many times. This chain links TRBV5-1 with TRBJ2-5, with D possibly TRBD2 on 6 matching bases. The CDR3 loop spans 16 amino acids. Germline CDR1 SGHRS, CDR2 YFSETQ. Between the trimmed V and J ends, which lost 4 bases and 3 bases, there was a span of 19 bases. The CDR3 DNA follows: TGCGCCAGCAGCGCCGGGAGTCTAGTACTGGAAGAGACCCAGTACTTC. The encoded protein is CASSAGSLVLEETQYF.

This clone was counted many times. V and J are TRBV6-5 and TRBJ2-2, with D possibly being TRBD1 (5 bases). Germline CDR1 reads MNHEY; CDR2 reads SVGAGI. CDR3 length: 14 residues. Trimming cost V 2 bases and J 5 bases, with 9 bases left between them. The CDR3 nucleotides are TGTGCCAGCAGTTACGTCGACAGTACCGGGGAGCTGTTTTTT. This gives the protein CASSYVDSTGELFF.

The chain uses TRBV18 and TRBJ2-3, with TRBD2 matching over 13 bases. V was clipped by 4 bases and J by 5 bases; unmatched bases: 3. CDR1 is KGHSH, CDR2 LQKENI, per germline. This CDR3 is 15 amino acids long. The CDR3 reads CASSQGLAGVDTQYF. The DNA of the CDR3 is TGTGCCAGCTCACAAGGACTAGCGGGGGTAGATACGCAGTATTTT.